This T cell receptor (beta chain) was sequenced for a study of blood T cell repertoires in COVID-19. Study-wide context: Sites in the United States, Italy and Spain provided acute and convalescent COVID-19 samples. PBMCs, B-cell-depleted T cells, or T cells were the source of the cDNA or gDNA that made up the material.

In the authors' workflow: Reference gene primer amplification yielded estimated nucleated cell counts. The repertoire was sequenced with immunoSEQ multiplex PCR; TCRdb's copy has only in-frame clones and lacks some. The V and J calls and clone size are taken from that table; D and trimming were inferred from the DNA. The sample yields approximately 140,000 clones, roughly 90% seen once. The germline CDR1 and CDR2 sequences are LGHNA and YNFKEQ. V lost 3 bases and J lost 0; bases outside the gene matches: 11. The CDR3 is made up of 18 amino acids. The chain is built from TRBV4-2 and TRBJ2-3, with 8 positions matching TRBD1. The sequenced sample was peripheral blood. This clonotype was sampled from a human donor in a cohort sampled during active COVID-19. In DNA, the CDR3 is TGTGCCAGCAGCCAGGGACAGGAGGTCGTTCTTAGCACAGATACGCAGTATTTT. Translation: CASSQGQEVVLSTDTQYF.